This TCR beta chain was retrieved from a study of cytomegalovirus exposure and HLA in healthy donors (dated by TCRdb to 2016 to 2017). In terms of the full investigation: According to an earlier analysis of 587 of the donors, roughly 180 million T cells yielded 95 million to 140 million unique TCR beta sequences and 276 Gb of sequence data. Around 330 gigabases of sequencing data and around 85 million unique TCR sequences made up an early release that covered several hundred HLA-typed donors. Of the approximately 400 genotyped donors, approximately 83% fell in the genetic ancestry cluster associated with self-reported Caucasian donors. The study aimed to test whether cataloging public T cell receptors could reveal signatures of past pathogen exposure. The T cell repertoires of 670 or so subjects were profiled by immunosequencing and related to cytomegalovirus serostatus. Along with the roughly 610-subject first cohort, a separate validation cohort of some 130 different subjects was used. To predict cytomegalovirus infection status, the study brought together high-throughput TCR immunosequencing, statistical association of individual TCRs with disease status, and machine learning. A later analysis re-analyzed previously published TCR beta repertoires from 666 donors and added high-resolution HLA genotyping to study TCR occurrence patterns. Rather than drawing on any new phenotypic data, the later analysis identified candidate immune exposures from TCR beta sequences and the way those sequences occurred across donors. An earlier analysis of several hundred of the donors applied high-throughput TCR beta sequencing to assess whether each TCR beta V gene segment acted as functional or pseudogenic. Donor age, sex, ethnicity and CMV serostatus were collected together with the repertoire data. A later genetic analysis took genome-wide SNP genotypes for about 55% of the roughly 670 donors and used that subset as a discovery cohort. All discovery cohort repertoires had been generated on a single sequencing platform. Class I and class II HLA loci were covered by the typing at four-digit resolution. The number of typed donors differed by locus: 629-630 for A, B, C, DRB1 and DQB1; about 520 for DQA1; roughly 600 for DPA1; and 400 to 480 for DPB1. Four to six DR-DQ haplotypes were handled as single units for association and clustering, since linkage in the cohort was strong. On average, approximately 250,000 unique TCR beta nucleotide sequences were sequenced per donor among a few hundred genotyped donors of the cohort, with around 19% of those sequences being non-productive. The paper as a whole reports these results and caveats: The 87-base-pair reads could not distinguish some IMGT-functional V segments, including TRBV6-2 and TRBV6-3, so those segments were excluded. In the study, 150 to 200 TCR beta chains were listed as associated with cytomegalovirus. The presence/absence analyses assumed that sequencing depth was roughly uniform across donors, and that assumption may not be true. A group of highly shared sequence variants was considered likely to be a technical artifact of the sequencing pipeline. Approximately 18 rarely observed V segments, including chromosome 9 orphons, were excluded from the earlier analysis of approximately 600 of the donors because counts were too low. A later analysis found that most CMV-associated TCR beta chains appeared HLA-restricted, with HLA associations seemingly driven largely by CMV exposure. Only TCR beta chains were sequenced in this cohort, and the absence of alpha or paired-chain data limited detectable features. Cytomegalovirus status was reported to be diagnosed by the classifier with high specificity and sensitivity in both the original and validation cohorts. Most TCR sequences were observed very rarely across donors, whereas some public TCRs were present in many individuals. In vitro tests confirmed that three of the cytomegalovirus-associated TCR beta chains recognize cytomegalovirus antigens. Strong co-occurrence of HLA alleles, especially DR and DQ, made assigning TCR associations to individual alleles difficult. Several of the top co-occurrence clusters appeared to be linked to parvovirus B19, influenza, CMV and Epstein-Barr virus, according to a later analysis. Compared with equally common non-associated chains, HLA-associated TCR beta chains in a later analysis were more clonally expanded and had lower generation probabilities. The only immune exposure information available for the cohort was CMV serostatus. An earlier analysis of approximately 570 of the donors showed that most TCR beta V segments appeared in productive rearrangements either about 87% or about 30% of the time, which broadly matched IMGT annotations. An association between a missense DCLRE1C variant and V-gene and J-gene trimming of TCR beta chains was found in a later genetic analysis and replicated in an independent cohort. A further reported finding was that TCR beta sequences accurately predicted the HLA-A and HLA-B alleles for most subjects in the first cohort. In a later genetic analysis, fewer N-insertions in productive TCRs were reported among donors in an Asian-associated ancestry cluster than the approximately 710-donor mean. A later analysis associated about 17,000 TCR beta sequences with specific HLA alleles at a false discovery rate of 0.05. HLA typing was unavailable for some donors at each locus, so association tests used only the typed subset. According to the authors, the approach could potentially be generalized to other disease states and immunological phenotypes. Correlated functional status among segregating V segments might reflect linkage disequilibrium, but an unknown experimental factor could not be ruled out. In a later analysis, TCR association rates were found to vary across HLA loci, with the most associated TCRs seen for DRB1 alleles and the fewest for HLA-C alleles.

As for this clone: Its antigen remains undetermined. The record has no base qualities; no much larger clone is one base away.

In total, approximately 610 healthy bone marrow donors made up the cohort. At the time of sampling, all cohort members were nominally healthy, though unrecorded immune exposures were likely present. The donor was CMV seronegative and was included in the group of under 450 seronegative cohort members. A peripheral blood sample was collected from each donor, and TCR beta sequencing was performed on peripheral blood mononuclear cells. Genomic DNA was extracted from the blood cell samples with the Qiagen DNeasy Blood Extraction Kit. Receptors were amplified or captured by the immunoSEQ multiplex PCR assay. For the multiplex PCR, a mixture combining 60 forward primers for TCR Vbeta segments and 13 reverse primers for TCR Jbeta segments was used. Amplification of the CDR3 region of rearranged TCR beta genes was performed with a multiplex PCR assay on genomic DNA. The amplified TCR beta libraries were sequenced on the Illumina HiSeq System as 87-base-pair reads. Per the authors' processing: A later analysis counted some 80 million unique TCR beta chains across the 650 to 700 repertoires, and approximately 11 million of these chains were shared by at least two donors. Raw reads were error-corrected and collapsed into unique sequences by a nearest-neighbor algorithm in which closely related sequences were merged to remove PCR and sequencing errors. CDR3 sequences were aligned to IMGT reference sequences to assign V, D and J gene segments. For a sequence to be retained, a match of at least six nucleotides to both a V gene segment and a J gene segment was required. Rearrangements were classified as productive when the CDR3 lacked stop codons and remained in frame with V and J, and all other rearrangements were classified as non-productive. Following IMGT convention, CDR3 was defined as the stretch from the second conserved V-encoded cysteine up to the conserved J-encoded phenylalanine. The earlier analysis of some 550 of the donors excluded any sequence lacking an unambiguous match to a single V gene segment. In an earlier analysis of approximately 590 of the donors, V segments were called functional above 56.7% productive rearrangements and were called segregating when the between-donor standard deviation exceeded 5%. A statistical classification framework was built to diagnose cytomegalovirus status from the catalog of TCR beta chain sequences. A later analysis assigned V and J genes by comparing TCR nucleotide sequences with IMGT/GENE-DB human TR gene sequences. The TCRdist pipeline was used in a later analysis to assign CDR3 sequences and most-parsimonious VDJ recombination scenarios. In a later analysis, each TCR beta chain was defined by its CDR3 amino acid sequence together with its V-gene family, and reads without a unique V-gene family were excluded. As a way to deal with suspected cross-contamination and a sequencing artifact, a later analysis dropped under 600 nucleotide sequences that were highly shared and had low generation probability. For each public chain, a later analysis derived a clonal expansion index from normalized ranks of inferred template counts within each repertoire. Generation probabilities in a later analysis came from a VDJ recombination model fitted to out-of-frame rearrangements, and those results were checked against IGoR. In a later analysis, TCR-TCR, TCR-HLA and TCR-CMV co-occurrence was scored with hypergeometric tests, and a repertoire-size bias correction was applied to TCR pairs. In a later analysis, false discovery rates were estimated by permuting HLA or CMV assignments 20 times. In a later analysis, co-occurring TCRs were grouped with DBSCAN, and TCRdist sequence similarity was added when clustering was performed within HLA-allele-positive subsets. Co-occurrence clustering excluded repertoires with fewer than 30,000 or more than 120,000 public chains, plus five with anomalous nucleotide sharing. This immuneACCESS table, as held by TCRdb, lists in-frame sequences with V and J called but not all clones. Of the missing ones, under half trace to an unresolved V gene in checked studies; the others have no known cause. The V and J calls and clone size are taken from that table; D and trimming were inferred from the DNA. A total of 200,000 to 250,000 clones appear in this sample, around 83% of them only once. The ten largest account for 2.5% to 3.5% of the sample.

The junction carries 16 bases between V and J, which are trimmed by 2 bases and 8 bases respectively. CDR1 and CDR2 are drawn from the germline V gene (reference sequence): SGHNT, YYREEE. Spanning cysteine to phenylalanine, the CDR3 consists of 14 amino acids. The DNA shown is the 42-base CDR3, in frame from base 1. The sequencing sample was made of PBMCs. The receptor was isolated from a woman aged 40 to 50 in good health and CMV-seronegative. The rearrangement combines TRBV5-4 with TRBJ1-2, with TRBD1 as a weak D call on 6 bases. The DNA sequence is as follows: TGTGCCAGCAGCTTTGAGGGGGAAGCGGGGGGCTACACCTTC. Its protein is CASSFEGEAGGYTF.